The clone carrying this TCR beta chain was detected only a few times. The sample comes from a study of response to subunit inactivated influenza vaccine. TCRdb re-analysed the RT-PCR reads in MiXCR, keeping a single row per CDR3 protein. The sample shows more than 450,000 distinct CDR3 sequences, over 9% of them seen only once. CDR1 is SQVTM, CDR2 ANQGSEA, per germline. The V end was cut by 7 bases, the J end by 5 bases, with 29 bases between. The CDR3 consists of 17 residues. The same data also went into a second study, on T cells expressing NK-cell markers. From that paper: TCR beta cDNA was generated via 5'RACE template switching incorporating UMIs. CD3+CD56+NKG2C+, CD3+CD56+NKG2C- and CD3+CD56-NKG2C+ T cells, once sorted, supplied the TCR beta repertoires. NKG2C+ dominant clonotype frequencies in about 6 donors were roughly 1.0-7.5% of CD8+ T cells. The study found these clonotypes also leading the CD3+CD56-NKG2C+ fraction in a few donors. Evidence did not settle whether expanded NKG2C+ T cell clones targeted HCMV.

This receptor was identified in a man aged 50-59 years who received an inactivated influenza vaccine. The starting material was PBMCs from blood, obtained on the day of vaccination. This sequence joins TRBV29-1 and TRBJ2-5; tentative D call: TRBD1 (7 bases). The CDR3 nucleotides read TGCAGCGGGGGGGCAGGGGGTACCATTTTTGACGAGGAGACCCAGTACTTC. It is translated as CSGGAGGTIFDEETQYF.